This T cell receptor (beta chain) derives from a study of regulatory T cells in long-lasting Graves disease. Overall study findings and caveats: Those with persistent disease had in common more public clonotypes (roughly 3,000) than new patients (966). Lower TCR diversity was seen in persistent Graves' patients than in newly diagnosed ones.

Libraries of TCR beta came from iRepertoire HTBI primers plus Arm-PCR of CDR3 regions. MiXCR, run by TCRdb on the multiplex PCR reads, gives a single entry per CDR3 protein. The repertoire holds about 440,000 distinct CDR3 sequences, with roughly 15% as singletons. J was trimmed by 5 bases and V by 5 bases; bases with no gene match: 3. The germline V gene has CDR1 MDHEN and CDR2 SYDVKM. The CDR3 length is 16 residues. Time point here: newly diagnosed GD, antithyroid drugs for less than 3 months. Making the TCR library involved RNA that had been extracted from PBMCs. This clonotype was counted at least ten times. Its matching antigen is unknown. This same sample was also taken into another study, of T cells in Graves' hyperthyroidism and ophthalmopathy. That work states: Lactation, pregnancy, other autoimmune disease or uncontrolled infection excluded patients. Primed by the HTBI set, a first-round RT-PCR was run on the TCR CDR3.

The starting material was peripheral blood mononuclear cells (PBMCs), obtained at new diagnosis, from a patient treated with antithyroid drugs. The receptor's source is a woman in her 30s with Graves disease. The V and J genes are TRBV28 and TRBJ2-2; TRBD2 aligns across 15 bases. CDR3 bases: TGTGCCAGCAGTCTTGGACTAGCGGGAGGGACCGGGGAGCTGTTTTTT. Its protein product is CASSLGLAGGTGELFF.